The 20 T cell receptor beta chains listed next were all sequenced from one sample in a study of cytomegalovirus exposure and HLA in healthy donors. Amplification used 60 Vbeta primers and 13 Jbeta primers. The assay was immunoSEQ multiplex PCR, and TCRdb's table has in-frame clones only and misses some. Of about 190,000 clones in the sample, about 86% were seen once. The sequenced sample was PBMCs. The receptor source for this set is a woman aged 30 to 39 in good health and CMV-seronegative.

This rearrangement joins TRBV7-8 to TRBJ2-1; possibly TRBD2 for D (6 bases). Trimming left V 1 base short and J 0 bases short, with 7 bases between. In germline, CDR1 is SGHVS, CDR2 FQNEAQ. The CDR3 loop spans 15 amino acids. For the CDR3, the DNA is TGTGCCAGCAGCTTAGTGGAGGGCTCCTACAATGAGCAGTTCTTC. This translates into CASSLVEGSYNEQFF.

The V and J genes are TRBV4-3 and TRBJ2-5; TRBD2 matches at 9 bases. The better agreement between TRBJ2-7 and the DNA end casts doubt on the J call. Germline lookup yields CDR1 LGHNA and CDR2 YSLEER. The CDR3 is 15 residues long. The CDR3 DNA reads as TGCGCCAGCAGCCCAAAAGCGGGGGGAGCCTACGAGCAGTACTTC. It encodes CASSPKAGGAYEQYF.

V is TRBV5-6 and J is TRBJ2-7, with a tentative D call TRBD1 (6 bases). The CDR3 length is 14 residues. Germline V gene lookup returns CDR1 SGHDT and CDR2 YYEEEE. V was pared by 0 bases and J by 6 bases, with 13 bases between. CDR3 sequence reads: CASSLGVGTREQYF. The CDR3 region has the DNA TGTGCCAGCAGCTTGGGGGTAGGGACACGCGAGCAGTACTTC.

This clone was counted a single time. The V and J genes are TRBV10-3 and TRBJ1-6; D unresolved. Trimming left V 9 bases short and J 6 bases short, with 12 bases between. The V gene's germline CDR1 is ENHRY and CDR2 SYGVKD. The CDR3 runs to 13 residues. The CDR3 DNA is TGTGCCATGAAACGGGAGCTTAATTCACCCCTCCACTTT. It translates to CAMKRELNSPLHF.

The V and J genes are TRBV5-4 and TRBJ1-1; no reliable D call. CDR1 is SGHNT and CDR2 is YYREEE in the germline V gene (reference sequence). The V end lost 5 bases, the J end lost 10 bases, and 12 bases lay between the germline ends. CDR3 length: 11 amino acids. CDR3 in amino acids: CASRSESGAFF. As DNA, the CDR3 is TGTGCCAGCAGGAGTGAGAGTGGAGCTTTCTTT. Variable domain in full (rest from reference TRBV5-4 and TRBJ1-1): ETGVTQSPTHLIKTRGQQVTLRCSSQSGHNTVSWYQQALGQGPQFIFQYYREEENGRGNFPPRFSGLQFPNYSSELNVNALELDDSALYLCASRSESGAFFGQGTRLTVV.

The chain joins TRBV18 to TRBJ2-7, with 9 bases lining up with TRBD1. Germline CDR1 and CDR2: KGHSH and LQKENI. The V gene end was trimmed by 4 bases and the J gene end by 5 bases; junction bases not matched to a gene: 6. CDR3 length: 14 amino acids. The CDR3 loop reads CASSLRQGDDEQYF. CDR3 sequence (DNA): TGTGCCAGCTCACTTCGACAGGGGGACGACGAGCAGTACTTC.

The chain joins TRBV7-2 to TRBJ2-7; D possibly corresponds to TRBD2 (5 bases). This CDR3 comprises 12 residues. Looked up from germline, CDR1 is SGHTA and CDR2 is FQGNSA. V lost 1 base to trimming and J lost 6 bases, with 7 bases between them. CDR3 region: CASSLGGLEQYF. The CDR3 DNA is TGTGCCAGCAGCTTAGGCGGACTCGAGCAGTACTTC. The variable domain in full, completed from reference TRBV7-2 and TRBJ2-7, reads GAGVSQSPSNKVTEKGKDVELRCDPISGHTALYWYRQSLGQGLEFLIYFQGNSAPDKSGLPSDRFSAERTGGSVSTLTIQRTQQEDSAVYLCASSLGGLEQYFGPGTRLTVT.

The V gene is TRBV7-2, the J gene TRBJ2-2; perhaps TRBD2 as D (6 bases). This CDR3 spans 14 amino acids. The germline V gene has CDR1 SGHTA and CDR2 FQGNSA. Trimming removed 4 bases at V and 2 bases at J, with 8 bases between. The CDR3 region is CASSSGLNTGELFF. The CDR3 nucleotides are TGTGCCAGCAGCTCAGGACTAAACACCGGGGAGCTGTTTTTT.

The rearrangement joins TRBV9 to TRBJ1-5; D gene unclear. The length of the CDR3 is 16 residues. V dropped 0 bases and J dropped 1 base, with 11 bases sitting between them. CDR1 and CDR2 (germline): SGDLS, YYNGEE. The CDR3 bases are TGTGCCAGCAGCGTAGATGGCGACGGGAGCAATCAGCCCCAGCATTTT. The encoded protein is CASSVDGDGSNQPQHF.

In its sample, this clone was seen a few times. The chain combines TRBV19 with TRBJ1-2; 7 nucleotides match TRBD1. This CDR3 has 15 residues. V lost 4 bases, J lost 2 bases, and 7 bases stayed unmatched. Germline V CDR1 and CDR2: LNHDA, SQIVND (reference sequence). CDR3 loop: CASSSSGTANYGYTF. For the CDR3, the DNA is TGTGCCAGTAGTAGTTCCGGGACAGCGAACTATGGCTACACCTTC.

In its sample, this clone was seen once. V usage is TRBV9 and J usage is TRBJ2-1, with unresolved D. Per the germline V gene, CDR1 is SGDLS and CDR2 is YYNGEE. CDR3 length: 16 amino acids. Trimming took 2 bases from V and 1 from J, leaving 13 bases between them. CDR3: CASSVKALESYNEQFF. The DNA for the CDR3 is TGTGCCAGCAGCGTTAAAGCCCTAGAATCCTACAATGAGCAGTTCTTC. Full variable domain (remainder filled in from reference TRBV9 and TRBJ2-1): DSGVTQTPKHLITATGQRVTLRCSPRSGDLSVYWYQQSLDQGLQFLIQYYNGEERAKGNILERFSAQQFPDLHSELNLSSLELGDSALYFCASSVKALESYNEQFFGPGTRLTVL.

A word on this clone: The junction and the germline gene differ at one end; a read error may be behind it. The chain is built from TRBV7-9 and TRBJ2-7; 7 nucleotides match TRBD1. The CDR3 has 13 amino acids. CDR1 is SEHNR, CDR2 FQNEAQ, per germline (reference sequence). CDR3 nucleotides: TGTTCCAGCAGCTCGGGACAGTCCTACGAGCAGTACTTC. It specifies CSSSSGQSYEQYF.

This chain connects TRBV9 to TRBJ2-1; 7 positions agree with TRBD2. The CDR3 covers 15 residues. The trim removed 0 bases at V and 8 bases at J, leaving 8 bases unmatched. CDR1 and CDR2 from the germline V gene are SGDLS and YYNGEE. CDR3 protein: CASSVGGWGGDEQFF. Here the CDR3 DNA reads TGTGCCAGCAGCGTAGGTGGATGGGGGGGGGATGAGCAGTTCTTC.

V gene TRBV30 combines with J gene TRBJ1-4; D possibly corresponds to TRBD1 (6 bases). From germline, CDR1 is GTSNPN and CDR2 SVGIG (reference sequence). Trimming shortened V by 0 bases and J by 8 bases, and 10 bases separated the two germline ends. The CDR3 consists of 13 residues. This CDR3 reads CAWSVRGGEKLFF. The CDR3 DNA sequence: TGTGCCTGGAGTGTGCGAGGGGGAGAAAAACTGTTTTTT.

The chain has TRBV29-1 and TRBJ1-4, with D possibly being TRBD1 (5 bases). Trimming took off 5 bases at V and 3 bases at J, with 16 bases between the two ends. The germline CDR1 and CDR2 sequences are SQVTM and ANQGSEA. CDR3 size: 15 residues. The CDR3 DNA sequence: TGCAGCGTTTGGCCAAAAGGGGCAGCTAATGAAAAACTGTTTTTT. It yields the protein CSVWPKGAANEKLFF.

The table lists this clone with a count of one. This chain connects TRBV28 to TRBJ2-7, with a weak D call TRBD1 (6 bases). The V gene lost 5 bases and the J gene lost 4 bases, with 18 bases spanning the gap. Germline V gives CDR1 MDHEN, CDR2 SYDVKM. The CDR3 is made up of 15 amino acids. The CDR3 DNA reads TGTGCCAGCAGTACCCCAGGGGTAGGTTTTTACGAGCAGTACTTC. It translates to CASSTPGVGFYEQYF.

The chain joins TRBV10-1 to TRBJ2-3, with TRBD2 matching 8 bases. Trimming removed 0 bases from V and 1 base from J; junction bases left unmatched: 3. Germline V lookup: CDR1 WNHNN, CDR2 SYGVQD (reference sequence). The CDR3 is 16 amino acids. The DNA for the CDR3 is TGCGCCAGCAGTGAGTCGGGACTAGGGGGCACAGATACGCAGTATTTT. It translates to CASSESGLGGTDTQYF.

This rearrangement joins TRBV29-1 to TRBJ2-7, with D perhaps matching TRBD1 (5 bases). Germline values: CDR1 SQVTM, CDR2 ANQGSEA. The CDR3 loop spans 12 amino acids. V was clipped by 2 bases and J by 2 bases, with 7 bases between them. The CDR3 DNA reads TGCAGCGTTGAAACAGGAACCTACGAGCAGTACTTC. It is translated as CSVETGTYEQYF.

The chain couples TRBV9 to TRBJ1-5; 7 nucleotides match TRBD1. Germline-derived CDR1 and CDR2 are SGDLS and YYNGEE. The CDR3 is made up of 16 amino acids. V gave up 4 bases and J gave up 3 bases; unmatched junction bases: 10. The CDR3: CASSPGGQAINQPQHF. The CDR3 bases are TGTGCCAGCAGCCCGGGCGGACAGGCGATCAATCAGCCCCAGCATTTT.

This clone was observed a few times. The V call is TRBV19, the J call TRBJ1-5, with D unclear. The CDR3 runs to 14 residues. Per the germline V gene, CDR1 is LNHDA and CDR2 is SQIVND (reference sequence). V was trimmed by 3 bases and J by 6 bases, leaving 12 bases between them. The CDR3 region has the DNA TGTGCCAGTAGTATCATGGAGCGGGGTCAGCCCCAGCATTTT. It specifies CASSIMERGQPQHF.